A selection of T cell receptor beta chains follows, all from one sample in a study of cytomegalovirus exposure and HLA in healthy donors. Using immunoSEQ multiplex PCR, the repertoire was profiled, and TCRdb retains in-frame clones only, with some absent. Seen here are 130,000 or so clones, roughly 89% observed once, and the top ten hold 0.95% to 1.5%. What was sequenced was PBMCs. The receptors come from a woman younger than 35 in good health and CMV-seronegative. The CDR3 runs from the conserved cysteine through the conserved F or W. A D gene is named only where the DNA matches it firmly. Some rows have no size entry. The others give once, few or many, or a class for an expanded clone.

j_call: TRBJ2-2
clone_size: .
v_call: TRBV4-1
d_call: .
cdr3_nt: TGCGCCAGCAGCCAGCTCGTGGGGGGGGCTAACACCGGGGAGCTGTTTTTT
cdr3_aa: CASSQLVGGANTGELFF

j_call: TRBJ2-1
clone_size: .
v_call: TRBV28
d_call: .
cdr3_nt: TGTGCCAGCACCCTTGCCGTGGGGAGGTCCTACAATGAGCAGTTCTTC
cdr3_aa: CASTLAVGRSYNEQFF

j_call: TRBJ2-2
clone_size: .
v_call: TRBV18
d_call: .
cdr3_nt: TGTGCCAGCTCACCACCGTATCGGTTTCCCGGGGAGCTGTTTTTT
cdr3_aa: CASSPPYRFPGELFF

j_call: TRBJ2-1
clone_size: .
v_call: TRBV7-9
d_call: TRBD2
cdr3_nt: TGTGCCAGCAGCTTTACTAGCGGGTACAATGAGCAGTTCTTC
cdr3_aa: CASSFTSGYNEQFF

j_call: TRBJ2-1
clone_size: .
v_call: TRBV2
d_call: .
cdr3_nt: TGTGCCAGCAGTGACGTTGCGGCGACCTCCTACAATGAGCAGTTCTTC
cdr3_aa: CASSDVAATSYNEQFF

j_call: TRBJ2-3
clone_size: .
v_call: TRBV6-5
d_call: TRBD2
cdr3_nt: TGTGCCAGCAGTACCCAGCGGGGGCCCACAGATACGCAGTATTTT
cdr3_aa: CASSTQRGPTDTQYF

j_call: TRBJ2-4
clone_size: .
v_call: TRBV6-5
d_call: TRBD1
cdr3_nt: TGTGCCAGCAGACAGGGGCTAGCCAAAAACATTCAGTACTTC
cdr3_aa: CASRQGLAKNIQYF

j_call: TRBJ1-1
clone_size: .
v_call: TRBV7-9
d_call: .
cdr3_nt: TGTGCCAGCAGCTCCTCCGCGCACACTGAAGCTTTCTTT
cdr3_aa: CASSSSAHTEAFF

j_call: TRBJ2-2
clone_size: .
v_call: TRBV19
d_call: .
cdr3_nt: TGTGCCAGTAGGGCGGCGAACACCGGGGAGCTGTTTTTT
cdr3_aa: CASRAANTGELFF

j_call: TRBJ1-2
clone_size: once
v_call: TRBV5-6
d_call: TRBD1
cdr3_nt: TGTGCCAGCAGTCCAAGGACAGGGGGGAATTATGGCTACACCTTC
cdr3_aa: CASSPRTGGNYGYTF

j_call: TRBJ2-7
clone_size: .
v_call: TRBV6-5
d_call: TRBD1
cdr3_nt: TGTGCCAGCAGTCAGGGGGACAGGGACTACGAGCAGTACTTC
cdr3_aa: CASSQGDRDYEQYF

j_call: TRBJ2-7
clone_size: .
v_call: TRBV9
d_call: .
cdr3_nt: TGTGCCAGCAGCCCTCGGACAGCCCAGGTTGAGCAGTACTTC
cdr3_aa: CASSPRTAQVEQYF

j_call: TRBJ1-1
clone_size: .
v_call: TRBV7-3
d_call: TRBD1
cdr3_nt: TGTGCCAGCAGCCCACCAGGGGGCACTGAAGCTTTCTTT
cdr3_aa: CASSPPGGTEAFF

j_call: TRBJ2-2
clone_size: .
v_call: TRBV6-5
d_call: TRBD2
cdr3_nt: TGTGCCAGCAAGCGGGGGGGACTAACCGGGGAGCTGTTTTTT
cdr3_aa: CASKRGGLTGELFF

j_call: TRBJ2-3
clone_size: .
v_call: TRBV5-6
d_call: TRBD1
cdr3_nt: TGTGCCAGCAGCCCGGGGACAGGGGGCGCAGATACGCAGTATTTT
cdr3_aa: CASSPGTGGADTQYF

j_call: TRBJ2-5
clone_size: .
v_call: TRBV6-5
d_call: TRBD2
cdr3_nt: TGTGCCAGCAGTTACTCCCAAGCGGGGGGGGGAGAGACCCAGTACTTC
cdr3_aa: CASSYSQAGGGETQYF

j_call: TRBJ2-6
clone_size: once
v_call: TRBV5-1
d_call: .
cdr3_nt: TGCGCCAGCAGCCCATCCTCTGGGGCCAACGTCCTGACTTTC
cdr3_aa: CASSPSSGANVLTF

j_call: TRBJ2-1
clone_size: .
v_call: TRBV7-3
d_call: .
cdr3_nt: TGTGCCAGCAGCCACACGGGGGTGGTCAATGAGCAGTTCTTC
cdr3_aa: CASSHTGVVNEQFF

j_call: TRBJ1-5
clone_size: .
v_call: TRBV10-3
d_call: TRBD1
cdr3_nt: TGTGCCATCAGTGAGTCGATTGGGACAGGGGTTAGCAATCAGCCCCAGCATTTT
cdr3_aa: CAISESIGTGVSNQPQHF

j_call: TRBJ1-2
clone_size: .
v_call: TRBV7-9
d_call: .
cdr3_nt: TGTGCCAGCAGCTGGGCAGTCAACTATGGCTACACCTTC
cdr3_aa: CASSWAVNYGYTF

j_call: TRBJ2-1
clone_size: once
v_call: TRBV11-2
d_call: TRBD1
cdr3_nt: TGTGCCAGCAGCTTAAGGTTGGGACAGGACTACAATGAGCAGTTCTTC
cdr3_aa: CASSLRLGQDYNEQFF

j_call: TRBJ1-2
clone_size: .
v_call: TRBV7-9
d_call: .
cdr3_nt: TGTGCCAGCAGCCCAGGGAAAGGCTACACCTTC
cdr3_aa: CASSPGKGYTF

j_call: TRBJ1-3
clone_size: .
v_call: TRBV6-1
d_call: .
cdr3_nt: TGTGCCAGCAGTGTCGCGACAGGTAACTCTGGAAACACCATATATTTT
cdr3_aa: CASSVATGNSGNTIYF

j_call: TRBJ1-1
clone_size: .
v_call: TRBV4-1
d_call: .
cdr3_nt: TGCGCCAGCAGCCAAGATGAGGGAGCAATGAACACTGAAGCTTTCTTT
cdr3_aa: CASSQDEGAMNTEAFF

j_call: TRBJ1-1
clone_size: .
v_call: TRBV2
d_call: TRBD1
cdr3_nt: TGTGCCGGACAGGGATTAACTGAAGCTTTCTTT
cdr3_aa: CAGQGLTEAFF

j_call: TRBJ1-2
clone_size: once
v_call: TRBV5-4
d_call: TRBD1
cdr3_nt: TGTGCCAGCAGCCCCGGACAGGGGTCGAGAGGCTACACCTTC
cdr3_aa: CASSPGQGSRGYTF

j_call: TRBJ1-1
clone_size: .
v_call: TRBV29-1
d_call: .
cdr3_nt: TGCAGCGCCCGAGCCCAGGGTTGGATGAACACTGAAGCTTTCTTT
cdr3_aa: CSARAQGWMNTEAFF

j_call: TRBJ2-7
clone_size: few
v_call: TRBV19
d_call: .
cdr3_nt: TGTGCCAGTAGTACTAGTAGCTCCTACGAGCAGTACTTC
cdr3_aa: CASSTSSSYEQYF

j_call: TRBJ2-7
clone_size: .
v_call: TRBV7-8
d_call: TRBD1
cdr3_nt: TGTGCCAGCAGCAAAAGGACAGGGGTACGTTACGAGCAGTACTTC
cdr3_aa: CASSKRTGVRYEQYF

j_call: TRBJ2-5
clone_size: .
v_call: TRBV4-2
d_call: .
cdr3_nt: TGTGCCAGCAGCCAAGGAACGATCGGGGGTGTCCAAGAGACCCAGTACTTC
cdr3_aa: CASSQGTIGGVQETQYF

j_call: TRBJ1-2
clone_size: .
v_call: TRBV19
d_call: .
cdr3_nt: TGTGCCAGTACTCCATCCTGGACAGCTAACTATGGCTACACCTTC
cdr3_aa: CASTPSWTANYGYTF

j_call: TRBJ1-3
clone_size: .
v_call: TRBV6-5
d_call: .
cdr3_nt: TGTGCCAGTTCTGACAGTTACCTCTCTGGAAACACCATATATTTT
cdr3_aa: CASSDSYLSGNTIYF

j_call: TRBJ2-2
clone_size: .
v_call: TRBV5-1
d_call: TRBD2
cdr3_nt: TGCGCCAGCAGCCGACTAGCGGGGTTGAACACCGGGGAGCTGTTTTTT
cdr3_aa: CASSRLAGLNTGELFF

j_call: TRBJ1-4
clone_size: .
v_call: TRBV20-1
d_call: .
cdr3_nt: TGCAGTGCCCGCGAGTTTGAAAAACTGTTTTTT
cdr3_aa: CSAREFEKLFF

j_call: TRBJ2-1
clone_size: once
v_call: TRBV6-4
d_call: TRBD2
cdr3_nt: TGTGCCAGCAGTGACTCGAATACCGGGGGGGGGAATGAGCAGTTCTTC
cdr3_aa: CASSDSNTGGGNEQFF

j_call: TRBJ1-2
clone_size: once
v_call: TRBV2
d_call: .
cdr3_nt: TGTGCCAGCAAAACTCCGAATACTAACTATGGCTACACCTTC
cdr3_aa: CASKTPNTNYGYTF

j_call: TRBJ1-6
clone_size: .
v_call: TRBV6-6
d_call: .
cdr3_nt: TGTGCCAGCAGTTATCCCTTACAGGGTGCACCCCTCCACTTT
cdr3_aa: CASSYPLQGAPLHF

j_call: TRBJ1-5
clone_size: .
v_call: TRBV6-1
d_call: .
cdr3_nt: TGTGCCAGCAGTGAACGGGAGTTTAGCAATCAGCCCCAGCATTTT
cdr3_aa: CASSEREFSNQPQHF

j_call: TRBJ1-6
clone_size: few
v_call: TRBV2
d_call: TRBD1
cdr3_nt: TGTGCCGGGATCAGACAGGGGGTAAACCCAAATTCACCCCTCCACTTT
cdr3_aa: CAGIRQGVNPNSPLHF

j_call: TRBJ2-3
clone_size: .
v_call: TRBV5-1
d_call: .
cdr3_nt: TGCGCCAGCAGCTTGGATGGACAGATCACAGATACGCAGTATTTT
cdr3_aa: CASSLDGQITDTQYF

j_call: TRBJ2-2
clone_size: .
v_call: TRBV7-3
d_call: TRBD2
cdr3_nt: TGTGCCAGCAGCCCTTCGGGGGGGCGAAACACCGGGGAGCTGTTTTTT
cdr3_aa: CASSPSGGRNTGELFF